This record looks at one T cell receptor beta chain sequence and its context. Its antigen is still unknown. MiXCR, applied by TCRdb to the reads, yields one record per CDR3 protein. In the table there are 750,000 to 900,000 distinct CDR3 sequences, approximately 32% of which are singletons. The data were taken from a study of T cell repertoires in cytomegalovirus infection. Overall study context: Alongside well-studied HLA-B-restricted CMV epitopes, recently identified HLA-C-restricted CMV epitopes were also used. Both a matching HLA type and CMV infection were indicated by public TCR beta signatures.

V gave up 3 bases and J gave up 0 bases, with 18 bases separating them. CDR3 length: 19 residues. Broader study findings: Summed public TCR beta family frequency identified CMV carriers bearing the relevant HLA. HLA-C-restricted CMV clonotypes gave the most frequent clonotype in two of eight donors.

This clonotype was obtained from a human donor in good health (CMV status not recorded). Some clones in this sample may be carry-over from other donors' samples. This material consisted of cultured CD8+ T cells from PBMCs, taken from culture after CMV antigen stimulation. The rearrangement joins TRBV12-3 or TRBV12-4 to TRBJ2-6; tentative D call: TRBD1 (5 bases). The CDR3 DNA sequence: TGTGCCAGCAGTTTTTCCTTGGACACCTCTGACTCTGGGGCCAACGTCCTGACTTTC. It specifies CASSFSLDTSDSGANVLTF.